This TCR beta chain emerged from a study of Ad26.COV2.S vaccination and SARS-CoV-2 variants. Background on the study: Intramuscular Ad26.COV2.S at 5x10^10 or 1x10^11 viral particles.

The assay was immunoSEQ multiplex PCR, and TCRdb's table has in-frame clones only and misses some. Of about 320,000 clones in the sample, 90% were seen once. Treatment denoted: roughly 19 received Ad26.COV2.S at low or high dose, single or two shots; about 5 received placebo; per-sample allocation not given. Sampling occurred on day 63 after the first vaccine or placebo injection. This person who donated was an adult of 18-55 years in Boston. Expression of Wuhan-strain SARS-CoV-2 spike came from the Ad26 vector that formed the vaccine. About this clone itself: Its antigen remains unidentified.

The length of the CDR3 is 19 residues. Trimming at V came to 6 bases and at J to 1 base, leaving 17 bases not matched to a gene. CDR1 SGHVS and CDR2 FQNEAQ come from the germline V gene. Study-wide results and limits: Placebo recipients had lower spike-specific TCR breadth than vaccine recipients.

The chain uses TRBV7-8 and TRBJ2-4; 8 positions agree with TRBD1. The TCR originated in a person between 18 and 60 years old who received the Ad26.COV2.S COVID-19 vaccine or a placebo. The material was peripheral blood, obtained in a trial of Ad26.COV2.S vaccine versus placebo. The CDR3, as DNA: TGTGCCAGCAGTTCTATATCAGGGGGCGCTTTAATGGCCAAAAACATTCAGTACTTC. This translates into CASSSISGGALMAKNIQYF.